This T cell receptor beta chain was identified in a study of blood T cell repertoires in COVID-19. In the study overall: Sources were T cells, B-cell-depleted T cells, or PBMCs; the material itself was cDNA or gDNA.

Original analysis: Amplification of reference gene primers was used by the study to estimate nucleated cell counts. This table comes from immunoSEQ multiplex PCR, and its TCRdb copy is limited to in-frame clones, with some not included. The DNA gave D and trimming, while V, J and clone size come from that table. The sample includes more than 85,000 clones, around 80% of them seen just once. This CDR3 region has 16 residues. The ends were cut back, 0 bases at V and 0 bases at J, with 9 bases in the middle. Germline CDR1 reads SGHDT; CDR2 reads YYEEEE. Sequenced material: peripheral blood. V gene TRBV5-6 combines with J gene TRBJ2-2, with D possibly being TRBD2 (5 bases). This clonotype was sampled from a human donor in a cohort sampled during active or convalescent COVID-19. CDR3 DNA sequence: TGTGCCAGCAGCTTGGTCGGCGGGCCGAACACCGGGGAGCTGTTTTTT. Translation gives CASSLVGGPNTGELFF.